What follows is one TCR beta chain and its context. No antigen is known for it. The read gets to within 3 residues of the CDR3 end, and the germline J gene fills in the rest. MY09/MY11 PCR detected cervical HPV DNA; dot-blot assigned genotypes. The CDR3 is made up of 13 amino acids. Looked up from germline, CDR1 is ENHRY and CDR2 is SYGVKD. Trimming stripped 7 bases from V and 5 bases from J, with 12 bases between. Some clones are missing from TCRdb's copy, which holds only in-frame ones; the method was immunoSEQ multiplex PCR. This sample's table has about 23,000 clones. These data originate in a study of T cells in women clearing cervical HPV infection. Study-level points and caveats: Effector/memory and HPV-specific T cells were not isolated, and association timing is unknown.

The chain links TRBV10-3 to TRBJ2-1; D call uncertain. The sequenced material came from blood buffy coat. This receptor was identified in a woman between 18 and 70 years old with a cervical HPV16 infection that either progressed to CIN3+ or cleared (not recorded which). Here the CDR3 reads CAINPSTDNEQFF. The sequenced CDR3 bases are TGTGCCATCAATCCCAGCACAGACAATGAG.